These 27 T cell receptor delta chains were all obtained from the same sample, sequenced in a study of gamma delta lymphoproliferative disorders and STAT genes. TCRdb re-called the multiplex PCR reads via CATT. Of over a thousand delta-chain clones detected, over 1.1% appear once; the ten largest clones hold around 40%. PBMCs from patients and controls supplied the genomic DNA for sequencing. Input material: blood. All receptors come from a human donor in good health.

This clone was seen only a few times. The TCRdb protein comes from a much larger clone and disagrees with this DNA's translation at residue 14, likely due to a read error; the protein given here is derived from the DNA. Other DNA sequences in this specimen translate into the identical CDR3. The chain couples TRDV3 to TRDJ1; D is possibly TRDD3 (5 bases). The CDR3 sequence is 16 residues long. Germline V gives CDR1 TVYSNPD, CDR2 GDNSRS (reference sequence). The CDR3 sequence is CAFSDPRWGYTDKFIF. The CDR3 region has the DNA TGTGCCTTTAGCGACCCCAGATGGGGCTACACCGATAAATTCATCTTT.

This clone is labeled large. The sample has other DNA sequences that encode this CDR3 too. The CDR3 is CALGEASFLRLQSRDTRTDKLIF. The CDR3 bases are TGTGCTCTTGGGGAAGCTTCCTTCCTACGTCTCCAGAGTCGGGATACGAGGACCGATAAACTCATCTTT. The chain combines TRDV1 with TRDJ1; tentative D call: TRDD2 (9 bases). Trimming shortened V by 2 bases and J by 2 bases, and 36 bases separated the two germline ends. CDR1 TSWWSYY and CDR2 QGS come from the germline V gene. The CDR3 is made up of 23 amino acids.

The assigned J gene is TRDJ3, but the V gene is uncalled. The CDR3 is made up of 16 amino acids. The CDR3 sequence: CASKGHKAWDTRQMFF. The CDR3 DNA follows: TGTGCCAGTAAAGGGCACAAGGCCTGGGACACCCGACAGATGTTTTTC.

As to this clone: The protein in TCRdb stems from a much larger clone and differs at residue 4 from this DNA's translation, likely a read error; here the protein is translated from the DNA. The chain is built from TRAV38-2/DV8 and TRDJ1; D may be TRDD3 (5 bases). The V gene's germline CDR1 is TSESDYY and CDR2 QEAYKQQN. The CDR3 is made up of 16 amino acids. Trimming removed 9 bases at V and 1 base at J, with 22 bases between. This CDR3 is CAFGYEEGSTTDKLIF. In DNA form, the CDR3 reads TGTGCTTTCGGGTACGAAGAGGGGAGCACCACCGATAAACTCATCTTT.

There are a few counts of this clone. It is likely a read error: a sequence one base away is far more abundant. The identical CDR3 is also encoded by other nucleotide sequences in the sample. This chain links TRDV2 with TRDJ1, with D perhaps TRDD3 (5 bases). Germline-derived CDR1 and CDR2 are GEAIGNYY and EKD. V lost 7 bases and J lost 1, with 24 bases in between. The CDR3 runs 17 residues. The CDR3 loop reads CACDVFGVVPGTDKLIF. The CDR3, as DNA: TGTGCCTGCGACGTCTTTGGGGTTGTACCCGGCACCGATAAACTCATCTTT.

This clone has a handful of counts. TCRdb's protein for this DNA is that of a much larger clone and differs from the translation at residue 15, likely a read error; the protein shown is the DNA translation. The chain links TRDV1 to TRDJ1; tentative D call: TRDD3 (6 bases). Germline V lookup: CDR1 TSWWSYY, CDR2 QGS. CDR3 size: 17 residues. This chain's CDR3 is CALGERRATRGTDKPIF. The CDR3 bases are TGTGCTCTTGGGGAAAGGAGGGCAACGAGGGGGACCGATAAACCCATCTTT.

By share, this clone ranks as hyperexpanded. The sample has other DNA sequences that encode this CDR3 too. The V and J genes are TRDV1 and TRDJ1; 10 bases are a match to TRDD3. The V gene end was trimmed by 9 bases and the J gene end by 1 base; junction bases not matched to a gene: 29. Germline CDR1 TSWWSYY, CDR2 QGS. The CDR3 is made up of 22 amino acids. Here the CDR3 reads CALPSGTGGYGGPAGFTDKLIF. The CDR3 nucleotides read TGTGCTCTACCCTCCGGCACCGGGGGATACGGGGGTCCGGCTGGTTTCACCGATAAACTCATCTTT.

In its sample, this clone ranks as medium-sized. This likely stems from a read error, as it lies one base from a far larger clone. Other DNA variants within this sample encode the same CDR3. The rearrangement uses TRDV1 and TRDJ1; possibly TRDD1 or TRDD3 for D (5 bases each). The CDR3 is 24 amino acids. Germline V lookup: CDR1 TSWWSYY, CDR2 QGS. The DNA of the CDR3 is TGCGCTCTTGGGGAACTAATTTCCAAGAATAGATTTAATGGGCGCAAAATGTACACCGATAAACTCATCTTT. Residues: CALGELISKNRFNGRKMYTDKLIF.

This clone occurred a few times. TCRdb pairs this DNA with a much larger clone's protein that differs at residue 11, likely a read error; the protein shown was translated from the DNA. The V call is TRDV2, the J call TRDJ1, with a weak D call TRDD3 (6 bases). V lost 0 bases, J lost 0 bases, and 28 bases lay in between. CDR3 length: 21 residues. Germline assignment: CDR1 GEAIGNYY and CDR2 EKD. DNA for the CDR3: TGTGCCTGTGACACCGTGTTCAGGGGGGGAGGCCCCGATCTCTACACCGATAAACTCATCTTT. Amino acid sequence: CACDTVFRGGGPDLYTDKLIF.

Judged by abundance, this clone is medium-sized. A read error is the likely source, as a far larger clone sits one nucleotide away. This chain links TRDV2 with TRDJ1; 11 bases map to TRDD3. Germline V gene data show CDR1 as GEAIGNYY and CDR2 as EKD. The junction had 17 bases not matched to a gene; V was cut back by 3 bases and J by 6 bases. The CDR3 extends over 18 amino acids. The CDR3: CACDFRTYWGIGGNKLIF. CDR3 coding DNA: TGTGCCTGTGACTTTCGTACGTACTGGGGGATAGGTGGCAATAAACTCATCTTT.

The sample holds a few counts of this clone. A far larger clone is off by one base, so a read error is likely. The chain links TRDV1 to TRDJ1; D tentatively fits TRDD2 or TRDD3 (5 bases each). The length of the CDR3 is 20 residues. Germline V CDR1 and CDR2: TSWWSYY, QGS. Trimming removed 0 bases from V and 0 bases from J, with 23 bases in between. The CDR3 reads CALGELPFGLLEVYTDKLIF. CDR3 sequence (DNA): TGTGCTCTTGGGGAACTCCCCTTCGGACTACTGGAGGTCTACACCGATAAACTCATCTTT.

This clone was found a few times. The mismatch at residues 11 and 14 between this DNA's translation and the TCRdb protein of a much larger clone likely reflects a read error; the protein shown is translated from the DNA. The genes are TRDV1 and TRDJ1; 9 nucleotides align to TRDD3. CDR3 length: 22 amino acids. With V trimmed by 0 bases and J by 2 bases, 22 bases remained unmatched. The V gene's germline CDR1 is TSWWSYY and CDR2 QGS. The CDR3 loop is CALGELQPSLSWGMRRTDKLIF. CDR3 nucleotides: TGTGCTCTTGGGGAACTTCAGCCTTCCTTAAGCTGGGGGATGCGCCGGACCGATAAACTCATCTTT.

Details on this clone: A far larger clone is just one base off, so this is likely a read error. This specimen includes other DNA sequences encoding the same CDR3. The CDR3 loop reads CALGELPFGLLGVYTDKLIF. The CDR3 DNA sequence: TGTGCCCTTGGGGAACTCCCCTTCGGACTACTGGGGGTCTACACCGATAAACTCATCTTT. This chain uses TRDV1 with TRDJ1; TRDD3 aligns across 8 bases. Germline V gene sequence: CDR1 TSWWSYY, CDR2 QGS. The CDR3 totals 20 residues.

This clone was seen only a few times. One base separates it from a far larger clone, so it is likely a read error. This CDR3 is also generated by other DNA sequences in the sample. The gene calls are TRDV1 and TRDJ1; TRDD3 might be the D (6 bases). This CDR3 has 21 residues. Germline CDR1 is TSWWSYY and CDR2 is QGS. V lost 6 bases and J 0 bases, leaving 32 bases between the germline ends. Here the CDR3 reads CALGPKGLHSLGRPYTDKLIF. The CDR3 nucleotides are TGTGCTCTTGGACCCAAGGGCCTACACTCCCTGGGGAGACCGTACACCGATAAACTCATCTTT.

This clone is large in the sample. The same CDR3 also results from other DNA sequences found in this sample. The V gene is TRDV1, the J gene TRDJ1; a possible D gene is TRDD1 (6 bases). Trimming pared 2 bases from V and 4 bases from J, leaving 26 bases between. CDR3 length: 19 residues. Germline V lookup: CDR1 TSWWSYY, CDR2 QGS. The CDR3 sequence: CALGEITFLKYWSIDKLIF. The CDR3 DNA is TGTGCTCTTGGGGAAATCACTTTCCTGAAATACTGGAGTATCGATAAACTCATCTTT.

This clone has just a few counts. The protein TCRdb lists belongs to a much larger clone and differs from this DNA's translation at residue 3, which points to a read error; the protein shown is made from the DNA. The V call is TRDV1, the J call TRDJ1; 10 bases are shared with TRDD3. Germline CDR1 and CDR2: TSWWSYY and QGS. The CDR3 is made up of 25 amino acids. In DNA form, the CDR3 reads TGTGCTCCTGGGTCCTCGCCCGACGCGGCCTTCTACAAATTTGACTGGGGGATGTACACCGATAAACTCATCTTT. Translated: CAPGSSPDAAFYKFDWGMYTDKLIF.

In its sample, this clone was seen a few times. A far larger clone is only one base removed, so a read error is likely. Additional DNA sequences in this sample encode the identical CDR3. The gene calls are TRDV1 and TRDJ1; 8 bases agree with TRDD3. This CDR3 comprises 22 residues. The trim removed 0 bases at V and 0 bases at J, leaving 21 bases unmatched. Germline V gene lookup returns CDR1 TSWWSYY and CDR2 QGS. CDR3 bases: TGTGCTCTTGGGGAACTTGCCCACCTGTTGTCTGCTGGGGGAATTTACACCGATAAACTCATCTTT. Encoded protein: CALGELAHLLSAGGIYTDKLIF.

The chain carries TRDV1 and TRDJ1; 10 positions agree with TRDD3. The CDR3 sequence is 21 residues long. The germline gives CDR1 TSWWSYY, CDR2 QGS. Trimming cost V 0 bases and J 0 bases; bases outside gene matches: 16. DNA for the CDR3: TGTGCTCTTGGGGAACTTCAGCCTTCCTTAAACTGGGGGATGTACACCGATAAACTCATCTTT. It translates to CALGELQPSLNWGMYTDKLIF.

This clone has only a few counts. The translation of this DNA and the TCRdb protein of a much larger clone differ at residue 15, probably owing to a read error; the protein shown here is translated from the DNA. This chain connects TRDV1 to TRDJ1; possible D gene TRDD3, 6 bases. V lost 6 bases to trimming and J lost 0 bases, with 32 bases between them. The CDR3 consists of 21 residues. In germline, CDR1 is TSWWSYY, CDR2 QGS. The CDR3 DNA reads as TGTGCTCTTGGCCCCCCTTACACGCTTAGTGGGGGTCGGAGGCACACCGATAAACTCATCTTT. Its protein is CALGPPYTLSGGRRHTDKLIF.

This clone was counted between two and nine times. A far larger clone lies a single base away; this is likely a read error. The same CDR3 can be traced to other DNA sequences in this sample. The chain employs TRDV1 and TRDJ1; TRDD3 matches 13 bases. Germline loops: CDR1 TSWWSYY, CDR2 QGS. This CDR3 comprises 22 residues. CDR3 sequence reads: CALGELQPSLNWGIRRTDKLIF. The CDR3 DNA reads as TGTGCTCTTGGAGAACTTCAGCCTTCCTTAAACTGGGGGATACGCCGGACCGATAAACTCATCTTT.

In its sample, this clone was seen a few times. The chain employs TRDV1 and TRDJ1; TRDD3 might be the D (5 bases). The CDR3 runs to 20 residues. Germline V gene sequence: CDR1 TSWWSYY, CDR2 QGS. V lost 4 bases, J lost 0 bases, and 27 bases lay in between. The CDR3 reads CALGAPAHVRRGGYTDKLIF. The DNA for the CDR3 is TGTGCTCTTGGGGCACCCGCCCACGTACGTCGGGGGGGGTACACCGATAAACTCATCTTT.

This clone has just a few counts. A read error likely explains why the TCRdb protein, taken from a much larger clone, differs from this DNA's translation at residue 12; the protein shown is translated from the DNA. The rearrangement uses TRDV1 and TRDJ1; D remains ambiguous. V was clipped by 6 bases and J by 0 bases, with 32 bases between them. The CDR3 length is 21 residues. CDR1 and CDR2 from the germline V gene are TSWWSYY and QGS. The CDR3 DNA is TGTGCTCTTGGCCCCCCTTACACGCTTAGTGGGAGTCGGAGGTACACCGATAAACTCATCTTT. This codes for CALGPPYTLSGSRRYTDKLIF.

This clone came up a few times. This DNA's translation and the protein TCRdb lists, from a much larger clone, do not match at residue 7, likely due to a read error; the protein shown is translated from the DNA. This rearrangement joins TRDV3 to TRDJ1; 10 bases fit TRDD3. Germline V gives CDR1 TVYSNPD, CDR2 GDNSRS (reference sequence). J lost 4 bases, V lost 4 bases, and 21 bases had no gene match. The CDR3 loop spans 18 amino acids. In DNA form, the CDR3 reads TGTGCCTGGTCCATTCCCCCACTGGGGGATGATCTTAACGATAAACTCATCTTT. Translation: CAWSIPPLGDDLNDKLIF. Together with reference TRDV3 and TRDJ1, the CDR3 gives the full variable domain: CDKVTQSSPDQTVASGSEVVLLCTYDTVYSNPDLFWYRIRPDYSFQFVFYGDNSRSEGADFTQGRFSVKHILTQKAFHLVISPVRTEDSATYYCAWSIPPLGDDLNDKLIFGKGTRVTVEP.

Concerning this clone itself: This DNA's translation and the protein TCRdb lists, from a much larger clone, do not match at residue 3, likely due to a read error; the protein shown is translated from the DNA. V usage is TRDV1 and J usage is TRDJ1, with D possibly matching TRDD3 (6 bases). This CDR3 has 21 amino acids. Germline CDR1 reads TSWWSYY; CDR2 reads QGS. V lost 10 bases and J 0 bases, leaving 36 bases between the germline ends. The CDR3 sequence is CAPGPPYTLSGGRRYTDKLIF. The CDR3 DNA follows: TGTGCTCCTGGCCCCCCTTACACGCTTAGTGGGGGTCGGAGGTACACCGATAAACTCATCTTT.

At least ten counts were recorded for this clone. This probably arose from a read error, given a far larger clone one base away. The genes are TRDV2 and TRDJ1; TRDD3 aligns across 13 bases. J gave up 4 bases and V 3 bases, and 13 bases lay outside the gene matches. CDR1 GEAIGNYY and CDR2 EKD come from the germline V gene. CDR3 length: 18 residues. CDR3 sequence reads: CACDAGLLGDTRHDKLIF. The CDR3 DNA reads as TGTGCCTGTGACGCCGGACTACTGGGGGATACGCGGCACGATAAACTCATCTTT.

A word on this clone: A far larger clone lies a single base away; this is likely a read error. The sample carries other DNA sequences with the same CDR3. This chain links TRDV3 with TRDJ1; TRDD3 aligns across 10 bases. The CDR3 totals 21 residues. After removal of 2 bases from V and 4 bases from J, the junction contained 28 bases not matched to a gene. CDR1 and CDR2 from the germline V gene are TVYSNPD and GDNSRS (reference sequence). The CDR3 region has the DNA TGTGCCTTTGAGGCCCACGACAAGCTACACGGTGGGGGATACCATGGCGATAAACTCATCTTT. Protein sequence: CAFEAHDKLHGGGYHGDKLIF. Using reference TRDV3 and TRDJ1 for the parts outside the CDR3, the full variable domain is CDKVTQSSPDQTVASGSEVVLLCTYDTVYSNPDLFWYRIRPDYSFQFVFYGDNSRSEGADFTQGRFSVKHILTQKAFHLVISPVRTEDSATYYCAFEAHDKLHGGGYHGDKLIFGKGTRVTVEP.

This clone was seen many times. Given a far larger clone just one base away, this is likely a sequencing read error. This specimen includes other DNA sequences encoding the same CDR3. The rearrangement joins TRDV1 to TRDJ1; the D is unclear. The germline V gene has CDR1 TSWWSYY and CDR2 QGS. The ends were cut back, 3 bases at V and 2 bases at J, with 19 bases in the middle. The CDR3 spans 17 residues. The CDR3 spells CALGERVDRCGTDKLIF. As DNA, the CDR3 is TGTGCTCTTGGGGAGCGCGTGGATCGGTGTGGAACCGATAAACTCATCTTT.